This T cell receptor (beta chain) was sequenced in a study of post-analysis software for immune sequencing data. Study summary: In terms of disease course, relapsing-remitting, secondary progressive and progressive-relapsing multiple sclerosis were included.

The CDR3 is 15 residues long. The junction had 5 bases not matched to a gene; V was cut back by 3 bases and J by 3 bases. Built from TCR beta cDNA, the libraries had unique molecular identifiers in them. In TCRdb, the PCR reads were re-called with MiXCR into one record per CDR3 protein. The sample gives hundreds of thousands of distinct CDR3 sequences, about 32% of which show up once; about 0.5% is in the top ten. To note about this clonotype: The antigen remains undetermined. As the CDR3 is not closed by the conserved phenylalanine or tryptophan, this likely results from a read error.

Study-wide results and limits: Roughly five TRBV segments appeared more often in patients than in controls, and TRBV5-6, TRBV5-1 and TRBV20-1 were among these.

The sequence derives from a girl under 18 with multiple sclerosis. The rearrangement joins TRBV12-3 or TRBV12-4 to TRBJ2-5; 9 bases line up with TRBD2. Sequencing input: blood. The CDR3 bases are TGTGCCAGCAGTTTTCAGTTAGCGGGGGAAGAGACCCAGTACCTC. Translating gives CASSFQLAGEETQYL.